This paragraph covers one T cell receptor (beta chain) sequence. Its antigen remains unidentified. Nothing much larger sits one base from this clone, and base qualities are not available. Participants in the prospective study were aged roughly 18 to 100 years, lived in some 24 United States geographic areas, and enrolled through a virtual design. In the prospective study, participants were assigned to cohorts based on the clinical history participants reported in a screening survey and a study questionnaire. ImmuneRACE Cohort 3 recovered participants were defined by two consecutive negative NP/OP PCR tests, healthcare professional clearance, or symptom resolution. In the prospective study, whole blood, serum and a nasopharyngeal or oropharyngeal swab were collected from each participant by mobile phlebotomists. Over an approximately 2-month period, participants in the prospective study had the option of providing additional blood draws and questionnaires. Blood samples from the prospective study were shipped frozen or at room temperature prior to DNA extraction.

The record originates from a study of blood T cell repertoires in COVID-19 (TCRdb year 2020). Regarding the research as a whole: The collaborator samples originated in the United States, Italy and Spain and spanned the acute and convalescent phases of COVID-19. The material from the prospective study consisted of cDNA or gDNA derived from T cells, B-cell-depleted T cells, or PBMCs. Deeply sampled blood TCRbeta repertoires from subjects exposed to, actively infected with, or recovered from COVID-19 were included in the dataset. A freely available public database, intended as a resource for researchers studying the immune response to SARS-CoV-2, is where the repertoires were released. Samples came from the ongoing ImmuneRACE study (first 160 participants) plus 1,254 subjects from 6 global collaborators. A de-identified subject ID, COVID-19 status, age in years and sex were almost always included in the sample metadata. Where available, HLA class I and class II types were taken from metadata supplied by the sample provider and were not determined by assay-based typing.

The immunoSEQ Assay, a bias-controlled multiplex PCR, was used to amplify TCRbeta CDR3 regions from genomic DNA. In the source study's methods: Within the assay, amplification of reference gene primers was used to estimate how many nucleated cells each sample contained. Sequence reads were collapsed and filtered to measure the absolute abundance of every unique TCRbeta CDR3 rearrangement. For each sample, productive Simpson clonality was calculated by taking the square root of Simpson's diversity index across productive rearrangements. TCRdb took this table from immuneACCESS and kept in-frame rearrangements with V and J called. Such tables lack part of the clones; where checked against another copy, unresolved V genes explain under half of the gap, and the rest is unexplained. V and J calls and clone size are copied from that table; D and trimming were computed from the DNA. In this sample the table shows hundreds of thousands of clones, roughly 87% of which occur a single time. The top ten constitute about 1% of the sample.

What the research found in general, with its limitations: The amount of clinical and demographic metadata varied by source and participant and was provided uncurated.

Sequencing used PBMCs or T cells enriched from blood (not recorded which). The sequence derives from a woman younger than 45 who had recovered from COVID-19.

The DNA sequence is as follows: TGTGCCAGCAGCGATCGACAGGGAAGGTCTAACTATGGCTACACCTTC. It is translated as CASSDRQGRSNYGYTF. The V and J genes are TRBV9 and TRBJ1-2, with 7 bases aligning to TRBD1. For this chain, trimming is 3 bases at the V end and 0 bases at the J end, and the number of junction bases without a gene match is 8. CDR1 and CDR2 are drawn from the germline V gene: SGDLS, YYNGEE. CDR3 length: 16 amino acids, cysteine to phenylalanine. The only DNA kept is the CDR3, 48 bases in frame from the first base.